This TCR beta chain stems from a study of CD8+ T cells in alopecia areata. On this clone itself: Antigen: not known.

The germline CDR1 and CDR2 sequences are MNHNS and SASEGT. This CDR3 contains 15 residues. The ends were cut back, 2 bases at V and 3 bases at J, with 8 bases in the middle. Study findings and constraints: One nonresponder makes the tie between baseline CD8+ expansion and response uncertain.

As to treatment: oral pan-JAK inhibitor, 5-10 mg twice daily. Sequencing relied on a cDNA template that was reverse transcribed from extracted RNA. Data came from immunoSEQ multiplex PCR; TCRdb stores just in-frame clones and leaves some out. The sample has 98,000 or so clones, roughly two thirds seen once; the top ten hold 15%. The sequencing here drew on CD8+ T cells sorted from blood, taken at week 4, from a patient treated with tofacitinib. The clonotype originates from a human donor with alopecia areata. The gene calls are TRBV6-1 and TRBJ2-6; D is unresolved. DNA for the CDR3: TGTGCCAGCAGTGAAACTTCGGTTGGGGCCAACGTCCTGACTTTC. Its translation is CASSETSVGANVLTF.